This TCR beta chain was observed in a study of T cells in localized non-small cell lung cancer. Measured with immunoSEQ multiplex PCR; TCRdb has only the in-frame clones, and not every one. The sample lists just under 6,500 clones; approximately 16% were seen once. This clone has a handful of counts. This CDR3 is 16 amino acids long. Germline V gene sequence: CDR1 MGHRA, CDR2 YSYEKL. Deletions cut 2 bases from V and 4 bases from J, with 17 bases between. This specimen consisted of normal lung tissue next to the tumor, obtained before any cancer treatment. V gene TRBV4-1 combines with J gene TRBJ1-2; D is undetermined. The TCR originated in a male donor older than 55 with stage II squamous cell lung carcinoma. The CDR3 DNA sequence: TGCGCCAGCAGCCAACTGGGCCGACACCTCACCTATGGCTACACCTTC. As protein: CASSQLGRHLTYGYTF.